Listed below are T cell receptor beta chains from one sample, sequenced in a study of blood T cell repertoires in COVID-19. TCRdb's table, derived via immunoSEQ multiplex PCR, lists solely in-frame clones and lacks some. Seen here are around 60,000 clones, 88% observed once, and the top ten hold roughly 3.5%. Specimen: peripheral blood. The receptors were gathered from a man in his fifties or sixties with active COVID-19. CDR3s include the opening cysteine and the closing phenylalanine or tryptophan. The D gene is left open where the match is weak. A clone size is listed for some rows: how often the clone was seen (once, few, many), or a class if it is expanded.

clone size: -
J gene: TRBJ1-6
V gene: TRBV21-1
D gene: -
CDR3 length: 16
CDR3 protein: CASSKEIRGGRAPLHF
CDR3 DNA: TGTGCCAGCAGCAAAGAAATCCGAGGGGGCCGCGCACCCCTCCACTTT

clone size: -
J gene: TRBJ1-1
V gene: TRBV6-6
D gene: -
CDR3 length: 14
CDR3 protein: CASSYSIRGTEAFF
CDR3 DNA: TGTGCCAGCAGTTACTCGATTCGGGGGACTGAAGCTTTCTTT

clone size: once
J gene: TRBJ2-1
V gene: TRBV5-6
D gene: -
CDR3 length: 17
CDR3 protein: CASAMWEAGRTYNEQFF
CDR3 DNA: TGTGCCAGCGCTATGTGGGAGGCGGGGCGCACCTACAATGAGCAGTTCTTC

clone size: -
J gene: TRBJ2-5
V gene: TRBV2
D gene: TRBD2
CDR3 length: 14
CDR3 protein: CASSEVGLAGTQYF
CDR3 DNA: TGTGCCAGCAGTGAAGTGGGACTAGCTGGGACCCAGTACTTC

clone size: few
J gene: TRBJ2-1
V gene: TRBV4-3
D gene: TRBD2
CDR3 length: 16
CDR3 protein: CASSHSLAGAGHEQFF
CDR3 DNA: TGCGCCAGCAGCCACTCACTAGCGGGGGCCGGACATGAGCAGTTCTTC

clone size: -
J gene: TRBJ2-1
V gene: TRBV3-1/TRBV3-2
D gene: TRBD2
CDR3 length: 20
CDR3 protein: CASSQETTSGGTGVYNEQFF
CDR3 DNA: TGTGCCAGCAGCCAAGAAACGACTAGCGGGGGAACCGGCGTCTACAATGAGCAGTTCTTC

clone size: -
J gene: TRBJ2-1
V gene: TRBV4-2
D gene: TRBD1
CDR3 length: 17
CDR3 protein: CASSPGRTGTHYNEQFF
CDR3 DNA: TGTGCCAGCAGCCCCGGTCGGACAGGGACTCACTACAATGAGCAGTTCTTC

clone size: -
J gene: TRBJ2-3
V gene: TRBV7-9
D gene: TRBD2
CDR3 length: 15
CDR3 protein: CASSIGGGVTDTQYF
CDR3 DNA: TGTGCCAGCAGCATTGGCGGGGGGGTAACAGATACGCAGTATTTT

clone size: -
J gene: TRBJ2-1
V gene: TRBV7-9
D gene: TRBD2
CDR3 length: 17
CDR3 protein: CASSPYRRLAGYNEQFF
CDR3 DNA: TGTGCCAGCAGCCCCTATCGCCGACTAGCGGGGTACAATGAGCAGTTCTTC

clone size: -
J gene: TRBJ2-1
V gene: TRBV19
D gene: TRBD2
CDR3 length: 16
CDR3 protein: CASSIGTSLSYNEQFF
CDR3 DNA: TGTGCCAGTAGTATTGGGACTAGCCTCTCCTACAATGAGCAGTTCTTC

clone size: -
J gene: TRBJ2-1
V gene: TRBV6-2/TRBV6-3
D gene: TRBD2
CDR3 length: 16
CDR3 protein: CASSSRLAGINNEQFF
CDR3 DNA: TGTGCCAGCAGTTCGCGACTAGCGGGAATCAACAATGAGCAGTTCTTC

clone size: -
J gene: TRBJ1-2
V gene: TRBV6-2/TRBV6-3
D gene: -
CDR3 length: 13
CDR3 protein: CASSRQVNYGYTF
CDR3 DNA: TGTGCCAGCAGTCGACAGGTTAACTATGGCTACACCTTC

clone size: -
J gene: TRBJ2-7
V gene: TRBV11-2
D gene: TRBD2
CDR3 length: 16
CDR3 protein: CASSFLGGGTSYEQYF
CDR3 DNA: TGTGCCAGCAGCTTCTTAGGGGGAGGGACTAGCTACGAGCAGTACTTC

clone size: -
J gene: TRBJ2-7
V gene: TRBV9
D gene: -
CDR3 length: 13
CDR3 protein: CASSRGLTYEQYF
CDR3 DNA: TGTGCCAGCAGTAGGGGCCTAACCTACGAGCAGTACTTC

clone size: -
J gene: TRBJ2-5
V gene: TRBV7-6
D gene: -
CDR3 length: 14
CDR3 protein: CASSLIADQETQYF
CDR3 DNA: TGTGCCAGCAGCTTAATCGCAGACCAAGAGACCCAGTACTTC

clone size: -
J gene: TRBJ2-3
V gene: TRBV4-3
D gene: TRBD1
CDR3 length: 16
CDR3 protein: CASSQDPGTAPHTQYF
CDR3 DNA: TGCGCCAGCAGCCAAGATCCGGGGACAGCCCCTCATACGCAGTATTTT

clone size: -
J gene: TRBJ1-2
V gene: TRBV7-2
D gene: TRBD1
CDR3 length: 15
CDR3 protein: CASSEGQGGTYGYTF
CDR3 DNA: TGTGCCAGCAGCGAGGGACAGGGGGGCACCTATGGCTACACCTTC

clone size: -
J gene: TRBJ2-1
V gene: TRBV7-9
D gene: TRBD2
CDR3 length: 15
CDR3 protein: CASSLASGLAGVGFF
CDR3 DNA: TGTGCCAGCAGCTTAGCCTCCGGACTAGCGGGGGTGGGGTTCTTC

clone size: -
J gene: TRBJ1-1
V gene: TRBV7-4
D gene: TRBD1
CDR3 length: 14
CDR3 protein: CASSLDRANTEAFF
CDR3 DNA: TGTGCCAGCAGCCTGGACAGGGCGAACACTGAAGCTTTCTTT

clone size: -
J gene: TRBJ2-7
V gene: TRBV6-2/TRBV6-3
D gene: -
CDR3 length: 13
CDR3 protein: CASSYREDYEQYF
CDR3 DNA: TGTGCCAGCAGTTACAGGGAGGACTACGAGCAGTACTTC

clone size: -
J gene: TRBJ2-5
V gene: TRBV7-8
D gene: -
CDR3 length: 15
CDR3 protein: CASSLDVGHQETQYF
CDR3 DNA: TGTGCCAGCAGCTTAGATGTCGGTCACCAAGAGACCCAGTACTTC

clone size: -
J gene: TRBJ1-5
V gene: TRBV19
D gene: TRBD1
CDR3 length: 13
CDR3 protein: CACAGTGNQPQHF
CDR3 DNA: TGTGCCTGTGCGGGGACAGGGAACCAGCCCCAGCATTTT

clone size: -
J gene: TRBJ2-1
V gene: TRBV19
D gene: -
CDR3 length: 12
CDR3 protein: CASSVAGDEQFF
CDR3 DNA: TGTGCCAGTAGTGTGGCCGGGGATGAGCAGTTCTTC

clone size: -
J gene: TRBJ2-1
V gene: TRBV11-2
D gene: TRBD2
CDR3 length: 14
CDR3 protein: CASSLDGGYGKQFF
CDR3 DNA: TGTGCCAGCAGCTTAGACGGGGGGTACGGAAAGCAGTTCTTC

clone size: -
J gene: TRBJ1-2
V gene: TRBV5-6
D gene: -
CDR3 length: 13
CDR3 protein: CASSLDPRNSYTF
CDR3 DNA: TGTGCCAGCAGCTTGGACCCGAGGAACAGCTACACCTTC

clone size: -
J gene: TRBJ1-1
V gene: TRBV25-1
D gene: -
CDR3 length: 16
CDR3 protein: CASSGFPQAWNTEAFF
CDR3 DNA: TGTGCCAGCAGTGGTTTCCCCCAAGCCTGGAACACTGAAGCTTTCTTT

clone size: few
J gene: TRBJ1-3
V gene: TRBV5-1
D gene: -
CDR3 length: 15
CDR3 protein: CASSQDSYSGNTIYF
CDR3 DNA: TGCGCCAGCAGCCAGGACAGCTACTCTGGAAACACCATATATTTT